What follows is one T cell receptor beta chain and its context. Some clones are missing from TCRdb's copy, which holds only in-frame ones; the method was immunoSEQ multiplex PCR. This table holds 72,000 or so clones, about 85% found once. This entry comes from a study of OX40 agonist ivuxolimab in advanced cancers. This sequence originates from an adult with an advanced solid tumor such as melanoma, head and neck, liver or kidney cancer. The sample here was CD4+ or CD8+ T cells sorted from blood, taken in a trial of the OX40 agonist ivuxolimab.

CDR3 nucleotide sequence: TGTGCCACCAGCAGAACCGACGGATTCTCCTACGAGCAGTACTTC. This codes for CATSRTDGFSYEQYF. The chain uses TRBV15 and TRBJ2-7; D is uncertain. V was cut by 2 bases and J by 0 bases, with 11 bases left in between. This CDR3 region has 15 residues. The V gene's germline CDR1 is LNHNV and CDR2 YYDKDF (reference sequence).